The rows below give T cell receptor beta chains drawn from one sample of a study of PD-L1 blockade in urothelial cancer. Clones were read by immunoSEQ multiplex PCR, and TCRdb kept only the in-frame ones, dropping some. The sample gives around 100,000 clones, approximately 85% of which show up once; 2.4% is in the top ten. The sample in question was PBMCs, obtained around atezolizumab (anti-PD-L1) treatment. The receptors were gathered from a man aged 50 to 59 with urothelial cancer. CDR3s leave out the opening cysteine and the closing phenylalanine or tryptophan. A D gene is named only where the DNA matches it firmly.

V gene: TRBV7-2; D gene: TRBD2; CDR3 length: 13; J gene: TRBJ2-5; CDR3 protein: ASSPLTSGRQTQY
V gene: TRBV11-2; D gene: TRBD1; CDR3 length: 13; J gene: TRBJ2-7; CDR3 protein: ASRRPGTGVYEQY
V gene: TRBV5-1; D gene: NA; CDR3 length: 14; J gene: TRBJ2-3; CDR3 protein: ASSLGDLVPPDTQY
V gene: TRBV28; D gene: TRBD2; CDR3 length: 12; J gene: TRBJ2-7; CDR3 protein: ASSLMGLAPEQY
V gene: TRBV11-2; D gene: NA; CDR3 length: 15; J gene: TRBJ1-2; CDR3 protein: ASSLDRGRGGFDGYT
V gene: TRBV9; D gene: NA; CDR3 length: 9; J gene: TRBJ2-2; CDR3 protein: ASSQAGELF
V gene: TRBV19; D gene: TRBD2; CDR3 length: 15; J gene: TRBJ2-1; CDR3 protein: ASSIEVPSGRLNEQF
V gene: TRBV4-1; D gene: NA; CDR3 length: 10; J gene: TRBJ2-1; CDR3 protein: ASSPQGRTKF
V gene: TRBV18; D gene: NA; CDR3 length: 13; J gene: TRBJ1-6; CDR3 protein: ASSPNNLYNSPLH
V gene: TRBV7-2; D gene: NA; CDR3 length: 13; J gene: TRBJ2-7; CDR3 protein: ASSLVAINGYEQY
V gene: TRBV6-1; D gene: TRBD1; CDR3 length: 11; J gene: TRBJ2-1; CDR3 protein: ASGTGSVNEQF
V gene: TRBV6-6; D gene: TRBD1; CDR3 length: 12; J gene: TRBJ1-5; CDR3 protein: ASTLTGVNQPQH
V gene: TRBV28; D gene: TRBD1; CDR3 length: 12; J gene: TRBJ1-5; CDR3 protein: ASSKTGGFQPQH
V gene: TRBV5-1; D gene: TRBD1; CDR3 length: 13; J gene: TRBJ2-5; CDR3 protein: ASSNPGQGGETQY
V gene: TRBV19; D gene: NA; CDR3 length: 10; J gene: TRBJ2-3; CDR3 protein: ASSINSLTQY
V gene: TRBV5-1; D gene: TRBD1; CDR3 length: 13; J gene: TRBJ2-5; CDR3 protein: ASSFSGTGQVTQY
V gene: TRBV9; D gene: NA; CDR3 length: 14; J gene: TRBJ2-4; CDR3 protein: ASSPRGELAKNIQY
V gene: TRBV29-1; D gene: NA; CDR3 length: 11; J gene: TRBJ1-2; CDR3 protein: SVSGGANYGYT
V gene: TRBV14; D gene: NA; CDR3 length: 11; J gene: TRBJ1-2; CDR3 protein: ASSQDLRYGYT
V gene: TRBV5-4; D gene: TRBD2; CDR3 length: 14; J gene: TRBJ2-2; CDR3 protein: ASRTEASGRTGELF
V gene: TRBV7-5; D gene: NA; CDR3 length: 14; J gene: TRBJ1-5; CDR3 protein: ARSLRSAASNQPQH
V gene: TRBV5-1; D gene: TRBD1; CDR3 length: 12; J gene: TRBJ1-6; CDR3 protein: ASRDGTGASPLH
V gene: TRBV5-1; D gene: NA; CDR3 length: 11; J gene: TRBJ2-7; CDR3 protein: ASSLVASNEQY
V gene: TRBV5-5; D gene: TRBD1; CDR3 length: 16; J gene: TRBJ1-6; CDR3 protein: ASSASTGGTSYNSPLH
V gene: TRBV4-2; D gene: TRBD2; CDR3 length: 16; J gene: TRBJ2-3; CDR3 protein: ASSQDQVRGGGGDTQY
V gene: TRBV4-1; D gene: NA; CDR3 length: 13; J gene: TRBJ2-7; CDR3 protein: ASSQAGAGPYEQY
V gene: TRBV11-3; D gene: TRBD2; CDR3 length: 14; J gene: TRBJ2-1; CDR3 protein: ASSLASVAGRDEQF
V gene: TRBV7-2; D gene: TRBD1; CDR3 length: 15; J gene: TRBJ1-6; CDR3 protein: ASSLRQGVSYNSPLH